These T cell receptor beta chains were read from a single sample in a study of OX40 agonist ivuxolimab in advanced cancers. Measured with immunoSEQ multiplex PCR; TCRdb has only the in-frame clones, and not every one. The data show roughly 72,000 clones, roughly nine tenths seen once. Sequenced here: CD4+ or CD8+ T cells sorted from blood, sampled in a trial of the OX40 agonist ivuxolimab. These receptors originate from an adult with an advanced solid tumor such as melanoma, head and neck, liver or kidney cancer. Both conserved end residues are part of each CDR3. A D gene is named only where the DNA matches it firmly. Expanded clones are given a class, and other clones once, few, many or no size at all.

d_call clone_size j_call cdr3_length v_call cdr3_nt cdr3_aa
NA NA TRBJ2-4 16 TRBV2 TGTGCCAGGTCGGGGCAGGATAGTTGGGCCAAAAACATTCAGTACTTC CARSGQDSWAKNIQYF
NA NA TRBJ1-5 16 TRBV6-1 TGTGCCAGCAGTGACCTCAGGGGCTATAGCAATCAGCCCCAGCATTTT CASSDLRGYSNQPQHF
NA once TRBJ1-1 12 TRBV7-9 TGTGCCAGCGGACAGCGAAACACTGAAGCTTTCTTT CASGQRNTEAFF
TRBD1 NA TRBJ1-1 15 TRBV28 TGTGCCAGCAGTTTCACAGGGGACCCGAACACTGAAGCTTTCTTT CASSFTGDPNTEAFF
TRBD1 NA TRBJ2-1 13 TRBV4-1 TGCGCCAGCTCAAATACAGGGGACAATGAGCAGTTCTTC CASSNTGDNEQFF
TRBD2 NA TRBJ2-7 16 TRBV5-4 TGTGCCAGCAGCTTGCTAGCGGGAGGTCCGGGGGGAGAGCAGTACTTC CASSLLAGGPGGEQYF
TRBD1 NA TRBJ1-6 13 TRBV2 TGTGCCAGGGCCGGGACAGTTAATTCACCCCTCCACTTT CARAGTVNSPLHF
NA NA TRBJ2-4 11 TRBV29-1 TGCAGCGTCTACGGCGGAAACATTCAGTACTTC CSVYGGNIQYF
TRBD2 NA TRBJ2-7 16 TRBV4-1 TGCGCCAGCAGCCAAGATCCGGGACTAGCGGGACACGAGCAGTACTTC CASSQDPGLAGHEQYF
TRBD2 NA TRBJ2-7 13 TRBV11-3 TGTGCCAGCAGCCGGGGGGGCTGGGACGAGCAGTACTTC CASSRGGWDEQYF
TRBD1 NA TRBJ1-1 13 TRBV5-1 TGCGCCAGCGGCCACAGGGGGAACACTGAAGCTTTCTTT CASGHRGNTEAFF
TRBD2 NA TRBJ2-3 15 TRBV2 TGTGCCAGCAGTGATCCAGCGGGGTATTGGTATACGCAGTATTTT CASSDPAGYWYTQYF
TRBD1 NA TRBJ1-2 14 TRBV18 TGTGCCAGCTCACCGTCACGGGACAGCTATGGCTACACCTTC CASSPSRDSYGYTF
NA once TRBJ1-2 14 TRBV27 TGTGCCAGCAGTTTATCTACAGATAACTATGGCTACACCTTC CASSLSTDNYGYTF
TRBD1 NA TRBJ2-3 14 TRBV15 TGTGCCACCAGCAGGGACAGGGTTGAAGATACGCAGTATTTT CATSRDRVEDTQYF